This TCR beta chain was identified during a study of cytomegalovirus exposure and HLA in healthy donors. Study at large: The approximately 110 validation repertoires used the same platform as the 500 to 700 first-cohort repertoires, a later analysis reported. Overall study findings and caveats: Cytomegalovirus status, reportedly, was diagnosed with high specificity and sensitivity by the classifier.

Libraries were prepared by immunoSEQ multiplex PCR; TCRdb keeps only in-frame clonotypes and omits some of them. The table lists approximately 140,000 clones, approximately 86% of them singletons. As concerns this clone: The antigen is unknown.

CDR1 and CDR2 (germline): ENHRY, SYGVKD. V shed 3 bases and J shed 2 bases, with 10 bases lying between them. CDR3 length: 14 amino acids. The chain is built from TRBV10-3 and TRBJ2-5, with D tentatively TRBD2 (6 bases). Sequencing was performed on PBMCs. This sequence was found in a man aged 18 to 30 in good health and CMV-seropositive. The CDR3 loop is CAISEAGRQETQYF. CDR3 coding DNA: TGTGCCATCAGTGAAGCGGGCAGACAAGAGACCCAGTACTTC.